Listed below are T cell receptor beta chains from one sample, sequenced in a study of beta chain features in type 1 diabetes. Clones were read by immunoSEQ multiplex PCR, and TCRdb kept only the in-frame ones, dropping some. In the table there are around 200,000 clones, about an eighth of which are singletons. Sequenced input: central memory CD4+ T cells from blood. The source is a woman under 30 in good health. Both conserved end residues are part of each CDR3. Fields, in order: J gene, V gene, D gene, clone size, CDR3 protein, CDR3 DNA. The D gene is left open where the match is weak. Not every row has a clone size; where given, it reads once, few, many or a size class.

J gene: TRBJ1-2
V gene: TRBV4-2
D gene: .
clone size: .
CDR3 protein: CASSQALAGYYGYTF
CDR3 DNA: TGTGCCAGCAGCCAAGCTTTGGCGGGGTACTATGGCTACACCTTC

J gene: TRBJ2-1
V gene: TRBV5-1
D gene: TRBD2
clone size: few
CDR3 protein: CASRRLAGGGEQFF
CDR3 DNA: TGCGCCAGCAGGAGACTAGCGGGAGGTGGCGAGCAGTTCTTC

J gene: TRBJ2-5
V gene: TRBV18
D gene: TRBD2
clone size: few
CDR3 protein: CASSRREGGQETQYF
CDR3 DNA: TGTGCCAGCTCACGCCGGGAGGGCGGTCAAGAGACCCAGTACTTC

J gene: TRBJ2-7
V gene: TRBV21-1
D gene: .
clone size: few
CDR3 protein: CASSKDRVYEQYF
CDR3 DNA: TGTGCCAGCAGCAAGGACAGGGTCTACGAGCAGTACTTC

J gene: TRBJ1-3
V gene: TRBV10-1
D gene: .
clone size: few
CDR3 protein: CASFPWDKGNTIYF
CDR3 DNA: TGCGCCAGCTTTCCCTGGGACAAAGGAAACACCATATATTTT

J gene: TRBJ1-1
V gene: TRBV29-1
D gene: .
clone size: .
CDR3 protein: CSVEGQGTEAFF
CDR3 DNA: TGCAGCGTTGAGGGGCAGGGGACTGAAGCTTTCTTT

J gene: TRBJ1-1
V gene: TRBV30
D gene: .
clone size: few
CDR3 protein: CAWRPGGWDTEAFF
CDR3 DNA: TGTGCCTGGAGGCCGGGGGGCTGGGACACTGAAGCTTTCTTT

J gene: TRBJ2-1
V gene: TRBV14
D gene: .
clone size: .
CDR3 protein: CASSQTKPGDNEQFF
CDR3 DNA: TGTGCCAGCAGCCAGACTAAGCCTGGGGACAATGAGCAGTTCTTC

J gene: TRBJ1-1
V gene: TRBV30
D gene: .
clone size: few
CDR3 protein: CAWSLGGGPRAFF
CDR3 DNA: TGTGCCTGGAGCTTAGGGGGGGGCCCTCGGGCTTTCTTT

J gene: TRBJ2-3
V gene: TRBV2
D gene: TRBD2
clone size: .
CDR3 protein: CASSERSGRVSDTQYF
CDR3 DNA: TGTGCCAGCAGTGAAAGGAGCGGGAGGGTCTCAGATACGCAGTATTTT

J gene: TRBJ1-4
V gene: TRBV7-9
D gene: .
clone size: few
CDR3 protein: CASSLGVGDSDEKLFF
CDR3 DNA: TGTGCCAGCAGCCTGGGGGTAGGGGACTCCGATGAAAAACTGTTTTTT

J gene: TRBJ2-5
V gene: TRBV6-5
D gene: TRBD2
clone size: few
CDR3 protein: CASSRLATQETQYF
CDR3 DNA: TGTGCCAGCAGCAGACTAGCGACCCAAGAGACCCAGTACTTC

J gene: TRBJ2-5
V gene: TRBV12-5
D gene: TRBD1
clone size: .
CDR3 protein: CASGHNRGETQYF
CDR3 DNA: TGTGCTAGTGGGCACAACAGGGGAGAGACCCAGTACTTC

J gene: TRBJ2-1
V gene: TRBV5-1
D gene: .
clone size: .
CDR3 protein: CASREYSGSYNEQFF
CDR3 DNA: TGCGCCAGCAGGGAATATAGCGGCTCCTACAATGAGCAGTTCTTC

J gene: TRBJ1-2
V gene: TRBV19
D gene: TRBD1
clone size: .
CDR3 protein: CASQHRGGINYGYTF
CDR3 DNA: TGTGCCAGTCAGCACAGGGGCGGAATTAACTATGGCTACACCTTC

J gene: TRBJ1-3
V gene: TRBV9
D gene: .
clone size: few
CDR3 protein: CASSVLGGSGNTIYF
CDR3 DNA: TGTGCCAGCAGCGTATTAGGGGGCTCTGGAAACACCATATATTTT

J gene: TRBJ2-1
V gene: TRBV7-7
D gene: .
clone size: few
CDR3 protein: CASSLSPEDEQFF
CDR3 DNA: TGTGCTAGCAGCTTGTCTCCGGAGGATGAGCAGTTCTTC

J gene: TRBJ1-5
V gene: TRBV5-4
D gene: .
clone size: .
CDR3 protein: CASSIDSQPQHF
CDR3 DNA: TGTGCCAGCAGTATCGACAGTCAGCCCCAGCATTTT

J gene: TRBJ2-2
V gene: TRBV30
D gene: .
clone size: .
CDR3 protein: CAWSVNDLWAGELFF
CDR3 DNA: TGTGCCTGGAGTGTAAATGACTTGTGGGCCGGGGAGCTGTTTTTT

J gene: TRBJ1-2
V gene: TRBV9
D gene: .
clone size: few
CDR3 protein: CASSPGVTNYGYTF
CDR3 DNA: TGTGCCAGCAGCCCAGGGGTAACTAACTATGGCTACACCTTC

J gene: TRBJ2-1
V gene: TRBV5-1
D gene: .
clone size: few
CDR3 protein: CASTGVIYNEQFF
CDR3 DNA: TGCGCCAGCACAGGTGTCATTTACAATGAGCAGTTCTTC

J gene: TRBJ2-5
V gene: TRBV29-1
D gene: TRBD2
clone size: few
CDR3 protein: CSVEDLAGGREQYF
CDR3 DNA: TGCAGCGTTGAAGATCTTGCGGGAGGGAGAGAGCAGTACTTC

J gene: TRBJ2-5
V gene: TRBV7-9
D gene: .
clone size: few
CDR3 protein: CASSLGTAQETQYF
CDR3 DNA: TGTGCCAGCAGCTTAGGGACAGCGCAAGAGACCCAGTACTTC

J gene: TRBJ2-7
V gene: TRBV11-2
D gene: TRBD2
clone size: few
CDR3 protein: CASSLGGTSGIYEQYF
CDR3 DNA: TGTGCCAGCAGCTTAGGAGGGACTAGCGGGATCTACGAGCAGTACTTC

J gene: TRBJ2-1
V gene: TRBV7-9
D gene: TRBD2
clone size: few
CDR3 protein: CASSPGTTQKQFF
CDR3 DNA: TGTGCCAGCAGTCCGGGGACTACCCAAAAGCAGTTCTTC

J gene: TRBJ1-2
V gene: TRBV9
D gene: TRBD1
clone size: few
CDR3 protein: CASSPEGQGYGYTF
CDR3 DNA: TGTGCCAGCAGCCCAGAGGGACAGGGGTATGGCTACACCTTC

J gene: TRBJ1-2
V gene: TRBV30
D gene: TRBD1
clone size: .
CDR3 protein: CAWSVPGQGVRGYTF
CDR3 DNA: TGTGCCTGGAGTGTACCCGGACAGGGGGTCCGCGGCTACACCTTC

J gene: TRBJ2-1
V gene: TRBV9
D gene: TRBD2
clone size: few
CDR3 protein: CASSVGGSGISYNEQFF
CDR3 DNA: TGTGCCAGCAGCGTAGGGGGTAGCGGGATCTCTTACAATGAGCAGTTCTTC

J gene: TRBJ2-4
V gene: TRBV4-1
D gene: TRBD1
clone size: .
CDR3 protein: CASSQVTGGGVNIQYF
CDR3 DNA: TGCGCCAGCAGCCAAGTGACAGGGGGAGGAGTAAACATTCAGTACTTC

J gene: TRBJ1-3
V gene: TRBV19
D gene: .
clone size: .
CDR3 protein: CASTRDTGNTIYF
CDR3 DNA: TGTGCCAGTACCCGGGACACTGGAAACACCATATATTTT

J gene: TRBJ2-1
V gene: TRBV18
D gene: TRBD2
clone size: .
CDR3 protein: CATGGQRDNEQFF
CDR3 DNA: TGTGCCACGGGGGGGCAACGGGACAATGAGCAGTTCTTC

J gene: TRBJ2-1
V gene: TRBV7-3
D gene: TRBD2
clone size: .
CDR3 protein: CASSLGSGVYNEQFF
CDR3 DNA: TGTGCCAGCAGCTTAGGGAGCGGGGTTTACAATGAGCAGTTCTTC

J gene: TRBJ1-1
V gene: TRBV5-4
D gene: .
clone size: few
CDR3 protein: CASGTTQWETEAFF
CDR3 DNA: TGTGCCAGCGGCACGACCCAGTGGGAGACTGAAGCTTTCTTT

J gene: TRBJ2-1
V gene: TRBV6-5
D gene: .
clone size: .
CDR3 protein: CASSFSGNEQFF
CDR3 DNA: TGTGCCAGCAGTTTTTCGGGCAATGAGCAGTTCTTC

J gene: TRBJ2-3
V gene: TRBV19
D gene: .
clone size: .
CDR3 protein: CASSIRNGGTDTQYF
CDR3 DNA: TGTGCCAGTAGTATAAGGAACGGAGGAACAGATACGCAGTATTTT

J gene: TRBJ2-7
V gene: TRBV11-2
D gene: TRBD2
clone size: .
CDR3 protein: CASSSGRDSYEQYF
CDR3 DNA: TGTGCCAGCTCCTCGGGGAGGGACTCCTACGAGCAGTACTTC

J gene: TRBJ1-4
V gene: TRBV6-1
D gene: .
clone size: .
CDR3 protein: CASSPAPKEKLFF
CDR3 DNA: TGTGCCAGCAGCCCCGCGCCAAAGGAAAAACTGTTTTTT

J gene: TRBJ1-1
V gene: TRBV28
D gene: TRBD1
clone size: .
CDR3 protein: CASSSAGTAIYTEAFF
CDR3 DNA: TGTGCCAGCAGTTCCGCCGGGACAGCTATTTACACTGAAGCTTTCTTT

J gene: TRBJ1-2
V gene: TRBV25-1
D gene: .
clone size: .
CDR3 protein: CASSGDNLYGYTF
CDR3 DNA: TGTGCCAGCAGTGGTGACAATCTCTATGGCTACACCTTC

J gene: TRBJ1-1
V gene: TRBV19
D gene: .
clone size: .
CDR3 protein: CASSGGSNTEAFF
CDR3 DNA: TGTGCCAGTAGTGGCGGATCAAACACTGAAGCTTTCTTT

J gene: TRBJ2-4
V gene: TRBV5-1
D gene: TRBD1
clone size: .
CDR3 protein: CASSQTGITENIQYF
CDR3 DNA: TGCGCCAGCAGCCAGACAGGGATTACTGAAAACATTCAGTACTTC

J gene: TRBJ2-7
V gene: TRBV6-1
D gene: .
clone size: .
CDR3 protein: CASKRGGSYEQYF
CDR3 DNA: TGTGCCAGCAAGAGGGGGGGATCCTACGAGCAGTACTTC

J gene: TRBJ2-4
V gene: TRBV19
D gene: TRBD1
clone size: few
CDR3 protein: CASRGTDNLIQYF
CDR3 DNA: TGTGCCAGTAGGGGGACAGACAACCTGATTCAGTACTTC

J gene: TRBJ2-1
V gene: TRBV15
D gene: TRBD2
clone size: few
CDR3 protein: CATSGRTSGSGVDEQFF
CDR3 DNA: TGTGCCACCAGCGGCCGGACTAGCGGGAGTGGTGTGGATGAGCAGTTCTTC

J gene: TRBJ1-5
V gene: TRBV11-2
D gene: TRBD1
clone size: .
CDR3 protein: CASSPRTGYQPQHF
CDR3 DNA: TGTGCCAGCAGCCCACGGACAGGGTACCAGCCCCAGCATTTT